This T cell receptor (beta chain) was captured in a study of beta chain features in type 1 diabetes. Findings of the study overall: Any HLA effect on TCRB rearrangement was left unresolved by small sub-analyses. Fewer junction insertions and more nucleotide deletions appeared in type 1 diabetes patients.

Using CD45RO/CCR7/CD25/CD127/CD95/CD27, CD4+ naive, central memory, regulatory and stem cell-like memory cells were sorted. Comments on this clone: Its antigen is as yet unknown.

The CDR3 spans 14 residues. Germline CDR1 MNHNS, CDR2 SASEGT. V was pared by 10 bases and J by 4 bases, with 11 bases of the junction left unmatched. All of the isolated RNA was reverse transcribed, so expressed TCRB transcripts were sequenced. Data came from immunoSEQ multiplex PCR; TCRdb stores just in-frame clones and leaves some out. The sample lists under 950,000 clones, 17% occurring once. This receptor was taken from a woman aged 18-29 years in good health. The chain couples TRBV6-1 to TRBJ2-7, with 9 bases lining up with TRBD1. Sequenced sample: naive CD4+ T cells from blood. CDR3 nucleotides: TGTGCCACCCAGAGCCAGGGACAGGGTTACGAGCAGTACTTC. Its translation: CATQSQGQGYEQYF.